Listed below are T cell receptor beta chains from one sample, sequenced in a study of beta chain features in type 1 diabetes. Clones were read by immunoSEQ multiplex PCR, and TCRdb kept only the in-frame ones, dropping some. The table records tens of thousands of clones, 25% to 35% of them present only once. Sequencing was carried out using stem cell memory CD4+ T cells from blood. The source of these receptors is a woman aged 18-35 years in good health. CDR3s include the opening cysteine and the closing phenylalanine or tryptophan.

v_call: TRBV11-1; j_call: TRBJ1-2; cdr3_aa: CASSPGQGKYGYTF
v_call: TRBV18; j_call: TRBJ1-2; cdr3_aa: CASSPPSVYGYTF
v_call: TRBV9; j_call: TRBJ1-6; cdr3_aa: CASSAEGTGAGSPLHF
v_call: TRBV10-3; j_call: TRBJ2-1; cdr3_aa: CAIKGNEQFF
v_call: TRBV4-1; j_call: TRBJ2-3; cdr3_aa: CASSQVGAGGSTDTQYF
v_call: TRBV6-5; j_call: TRBJ1-1; cdr3_aa: CASSQSTVRNTEAFF
v_call: TRBV7-8; j_call: TRBJ1-5; cdr3_aa: CASSSSGTGGGQPQHF
v_call: TRBV29-1; j_call: TRBJ1-1; cdr3_aa: CSVKPPLAGATEAFF
v_call: TRBV5-4; j_call: TRBJ2-3; cdr3_aa: CASSPSGALTDTQYF
v_call: TRBV2; j_call: TRBJ2-1; cdr3_aa: CASSTGTGWFF
v_call: TRBV2; j_call: TRBJ2-4; cdr3_aa: CASSEFSGELAKNIQYF
v_call: TRBV19; j_call: TRBJ2-1; cdr3_aa: CASSSTVTSGRHEQFF
v_call: TRBV4-1; j_call: TRBJ2-3; cdr3_aa: CASSQTERHLTDTQYF
v_call: TRBV11-2; j_call: TRBJ2-5; cdr3_aa: CASSDRGLAETQYF
v_call: TRBV27; j_call: TRBJ1-1; cdr3_aa: CASRNPGNTEAFF
v_call: TRBV6-6; j_call: TRBJ1-1; cdr3_aa: CASSMGQPEAFF
v_call: TRBV4-2; j_call: TRBJ1-3; cdr3_aa: CASSPYWGLSGNTIYF
v_call: TRBV2; j_call: TRBJ2-5; cdr3_aa: CASTLKRGVETQYF
v_call: TRBV7-2; j_call: TRBJ2-3; cdr3_aa: CASSSSSSTDTQYF
v_call: TRBV7-9; j_call: TRBJ1-1; cdr3_aa: CASSFQEDTEAFF
v_call: TRBV7-9; j_call: TRBJ1-5; cdr3_aa: CASSPPGQPQHF
v_call: TRBV5-1; j_call: TRBJ2-3; cdr3_aa: CASSLGGLAATSTDTQYF
v_call: TRBV5-5; j_call: TRBJ2-3; cdr3_aa: CASSLATGSHGTQYF
v_call: TRBV2; j_call: TRBJ1-1; cdr3_aa: CASSEESEAFF
v_call: TRBV2; j_call: TRBJ1-2; cdr3_aa: CASSGQGDYGYTF
v_call: TRBV29-1; j_call: TRBJ2-3; cdr3_aa: CSVVGTSGGGSTDTQYF